This T cell receptor (beta chain) comes out of a study of human T cells and chemical hapten exposure. With V trimmed by 5 bases and J by 0 bases, 13 bases remained unmatched. CDR3 length: 18 residues. Germline V lookup: CDR1 MDHEN, CDR2 SYDVKM. There are a few counts of this clonotype. TCRdb independently ran MiXCR on the RACE reads; one entry per CDR3 protein. The sample holds 65,000 to 85,000 distinct CDR3 sequences, 10% seen once. Time point described: patch test 1, 2 weeks after DPC sensitization. The treatment: therapeutic diphenylcyclopropenone sensitization with weekly scalp DPC. This chain joins TRBV28 and TRBJ1-5, with 7 bases that match TRBD1. The TCR comes from a woman in her 50s with alopecia areata. Some clones in this sample may be carry-over from other donors' samples. The sample consisted of whole blood, taken in connection with sensitization to the hapten diphenylcyclopropenone (DPC). The CDR3 nucleotides are TGTGCCAGCAGTGCTGGGACAGCGGACCTGTATAGCAATCAGCCCCAGCATTTT. It codes for CASSAGTADLYSNQPQHF. Combining the CDR3 with reference TRBV28 and TRBJ1-5 gives the whole variable domain DVKVTQSSRYLVKRTGEKVFLECVQDMDHENMFWYRQDPGLGLRLIYFSYDVKMKEKGDIPEGYSVSREKKERFSLILESASTNQTSMYLCASSAGTADLYSNQPQHFGDGTRLSIL.